Presented here are 21 T cell receptor beta chains from one specimen sequenced in a study of beta chain features in type 1 diabetes. Expressed TCRB transcripts were sequenced because the entire RNA isolate underwent reverse transcription. Repertoires were generated with immunoSEQ multiplex PCR, while TCRdb's copy carries only in-frame clones and drops some. The profile shows about 220,000 clones, roughly a tenth of them singletons. Sequenced: central memory CD4+ T cells from blood. The receptors stem from a man between 18 and 29 years old in good health.

J is TRBJ2-7 and V is TRBV7-9; TRBD2 matches 9 bases. The trim removed 8 bases at V and 4 bases at J, leaving 12 bases unmatched. This CDR3 comprises 15 residues. Germline V gene lookup returns CDR1 SEHNR and CDR2 FQNEAQ (reference sequence). The CDR3 DNA is TGTGCCAGCTCCATCGGTGGCGGGAGGGGATACGAGCAGTACTTC. Protein sequence: CASSIGGGRGYEQYF.

The rearrangement uses TRBV7-8 and TRBJ2-2; no definite D call. Trimming pared 5 bases from V and 3 bases from J, leaving 16 bases between. CDR1 and CDR2 (germline): SGHVS, FQNEAQ. The CDR3 contains 16 residues. CDR3 sequence: CASSPYGETYTGELFF. In nucleotides, the CDR3 is TGTGCCAGCAGCCCATACGGAGAGACTTACACCGGGGAGCTGTTTTTT.

CDR3 sequence: CASKRERTDTQYF. The CDR3 region has the DNA TGTGCCAGTAAGCGGGAGCGAACAGATACGCAGTATTTT. The rearrangement joins TRBV7-6 to TRBJ2-3, with 8 bases that match TRBD2. The germline V gene has CDR1 SGHVS and CDR2 FNYEAQ. This CDR3 contains 13 residues. J was trimmed by 3 bases and V by 9 bases; bases with no gene match: 5.

The V call is TRBV7-2, the J call TRBJ2-3, with no clear D. Per germline, CDR1 SGHTA and CDR2 FQGNSA. The germline V and J ends were trimmed by 2 bases and 2 bases, with 14 bases remaining between them. The CDR3 spans 16 residues. CDR3 DNA sequence: TGTGCCAGCAGCTTAAGTCTCCTGAGCGCCACAGATACGCAGTATTTT. It encodes CASSLSLLSATDTQYF.

This rearrangement joins TRBV18 to TRBJ2-3; 13 bases align to TRBD2. Germline V CDR1 and CDR2: KGHSH, LQKENI. This CDR3 is 15 amino acids long. Unmatched junction bases numbered 4, after V lost 4 bases and J lost 6 bases. CDR3 coding DNA: TGTGCCAGCTCACGGGGACTAGCGGGATTGGATACGCAGTATTTT. The encoded protein is CASSRGLAGLDTQYF.

This clone was counted only a few times. The chain links TRBV10-3 to TRBJ2-7, with D maybe TRBD2 (5 bases). This CDR3 is built from 12 residues. V lost 8 bases to trimming and J lost 5 bases, with 13 bases between them. In germline, CDR1 is ENHRY, CDR2 SYGVKD. The CDR3 coding sequence is TGTGCCATCTCGACGGCCGGGGACGAGCAGTACTTC. Translated, it gives CAISTAGDEQYF.

This sequence joins TRBV19 and TRBJ2-7; D gene unclear. Germline CDR1 LNHDA, CDR2 SQIVND (reference sequence). V was trimmed by 1 base and J by 0 bases, leaving 7 bases between them. The CDR3 sequence is 14 residues long. CDR3 sequence: CASSIVYSSYEQYF. Here the CDR3 DNA reads TGTGCCAGTAGTATAGTTTACTCCTCCTACGAGCAGTACTTC.

This clone turned up a few times. V gene TRBV5-4 combines with J gene TRBJ2-1; 9 positions agree with TRBD2. The CDR3 totals 16 residues. V gave up 0 bases and J gave up 8 bases; unmatched junction bases: 9. The germline V gene encodes CDR1 SGHNT and CDR2 YYREEE (reference sequence). CDR3 sequence: CASSLGVAGGPYEQFF. The CDR3 nucleotides are TGTGCCAGCAGCTTGGGGGTGGCGGGAGGGCCATATGAGCAGTTCTTC.

This clone was detected ten times or more. The chain is built from TRBV2 and TRBJ2-4; 7 nucleotides align to TRBD1. This CDR3 has 14 amino acids. The germline V gene encodes CDR1 SNHLY and CDR2 FYNNEI. The J segment lost 6 bases and the V segment lost 7 bases, leaving 9 bases of the junction unmatched. As DNA, the CDR3 is TGTGCCAGCATTCCAGACAGGGCAACAAACATTCAGTACTTC. Translating it yields CASIPDRATNIQYF.

The V and J genes are TRBV5-1 and TRBJ1-2; 7 bases are a match to TRBD1. This CDR3 has 13 residues. Trimming removed 4 bases from V and 2 bases from J; junction bases left unmatched: 2. Germline values: CDR1 SGHRS, CDR2 YFSETQ. The CDR3 loop reads CASSEGQNYGYTF. The CDR3 DNA sequence: TGCGCCAGCAGCGAGGGACAGAACTATGGCTACACCTTC.

The rearrangement links TRBV7-2 to TRBJ2-3; D may be TRBD1 or TRBD2 (7 bases each). The ends were cut back, 5 bases at V and 2 bases at J, with 17 bases in the middle. CDR3 length: 16 amino acids. Germline CDR1 is SGHTA and CDR2 is FQGNSA. The CDR3 nucleotides are TGTGCCAGCAGCCCGATCGGGGGGACAGCCACAGATACGCAGTATTTT. Translating gives CASSPIGGTATDTQYF.

This clone came up many times. The rearrangement uses TRBV27 and TRBJ2-3; 7 nucleotides align to TRBD1. The germline gives CDR1 MNHEY, CDR2 SMNVEV (reference sequence). This CDR3 region has 15 residues. V shed 7 bases, J shed 5 bases, and the junction held 12 bases outside the gene matches. The CDR3: CASTRPGTAIDTQYF. Written as DNA, the CDR3 is TGTGCCAGCACCCGACCCGGGACAGCAATAGATACGCAGTATTTT.

A word on this clone: At one boundary the junction diverges from the germline segment, which might be a read error. The CDR3 DNA reads TGCGCCAGCAGCTTGGGAGTAGCGGACTCCCACGAGCAGTACTTC. Protein: CASSLGVADSHEQYF. The rearrangement joins TRBV5-1 to TRBJ2-7, with a tentative D call TRBD2 (6 bases). Germline CDR1 SGHRS, CDR2 YFSETQ. CDR3 length: 15 amino acids.

The chain is built from TRBV11-1 and TRBJ2-1; D is uncertain. The germline CDR1 and CDR2 sequences are SGHAT and FQDESV (reference sequence). Trimming took 2 bases from V and 6 from J, leaving 8 bases between them. CDR3 size: 13 residues. The CDR3 loop reads CASSLSHGNEQFF. The CDR3 region has the DNA TGTGCCAGCAGCTTATCTCACGGCAATGAGCAGTTCTTC.

The chain combines TRBV29-1 with TRBJ2-1; 8 bases are a match to TRBD1. The CDR3 is 15 residues long. The germline V gene has CDR1 SQVTM and CDR2 ANQGSEA. The ends lost 0 bases at V and 4 bases at J; junction bases unmatched: 5. In nucleotides, the CDR3 is TGCAGCGTTGAAGATTACAGGGGGGTTTACAATGAGCAGTTCTTC. This translates into CSVEDYRGVYNEQFF.

In this sample, this clone turned up a few times. The rearrangement links TRBV20-1 to TRBJ2-5; D is ambiguous. CDR1 is DFQATT, CDR2 SNEGSKA, per germline (reference sequence). V lost 6 bases to trimming and J lost 5 bases, with 10 bases between them. The CDR3 sequence is 11 residues long. DNA of the CDR3: TGCAGTGCCCGAGAGGCCGAGACCCAGTACTTC. This translates into CSAREAETQYF.

This clone was counted only a few times. The V and J genes are TRBV5-1 and TRBJ2-7; tentatively, D is TRBD1 or TRBD2 (6 bases each). Deletions cut 4 bases from V and 6 bases from J, with 20 bases between. This CDR3 contains 15 residues. Germline CDR1 reads SGHRS; CDR2 reads YFSETQ. CDR3 amino acids: CASSREPGGGREQYF. In DNA form, the CDR3 reads TGCGCCAGCAGCAGAGAACCCGGGGGCGGACGCGAGCAGTACTTC. The full variable domain, completed using reference TRBV5-1 and TRBJ2-7, is KAGVTQTPRYLIKTRGQQVTLSCSPISGHRSVSWYQQTPGQGLQFLFEYFSETQRNKGNFPGRFSGRQFSNSRSEMNVSTLELGDSALYLCASSREPGGGREQYFGPGTRLTVT.

The CDR3 nucleotides read TGTGCCAGCAGCGTAGCGGGGCTAGCGGTCTACAATGAGCAGTTCTTC. Its translation: CASSVAGLAVYNEQFF. The V gene is TRBV9, the J gene TRBJ2-1; 7 bases line up with TRBD2. The CDR3 has 16 residues. Germline CDR1 and CDR2: SGDLS and YYNGEE. J was trimmed by 3 bases and V by 0 bases; bases with no gene match: 6.

This clone was picked up a small number of times. This chain joins TRBV7-2 and TRBJ2-1; 12 bases line up with TRBD2. The ends lost 5 bases at V and 5 bases at J; junction bases unmatched: 7. Germline CDR1 reads SGHTA; CDR2 reads FQGNSA. The CDR3 runs 16 residues. The CDR3 here is CASSTRLAGVNNEQFF. Written as DNA, the CDR3 is TGTGCCAGCAGCACTCGACTAGCGGGAGTCAACAATGAGCAGTTCTTC.

This sequence joins TRBV5-6 and TRBJ1-5; no firm D call. The CDR3 loop spans 14 amino acids. V lost 2 bases and J 0 bases, leaving 6 bases between the germline ends. CDR1 is SGHDT and CDR2 is YYEEEE in the germline V gene. The CDR3 sequence is CASSFRDSNQPQHF. CDR3 bases: TGTGCCAGCAGCTTTAGGGATAGCAATCAGCCCCAGCATTTT.

This clone was recorded at least ten times. This sequence joins TRBV10-3 and TRBJ2-2; D is possibly TRBD1 (5 bases). CDR3 length: 15 residues. Germline CDR1 reads ENHRY; CDR2 reads SYGVKD. Trimming pared 0 bases from V and 1 base from J, leaving 6 bases between. CDR3 loop: CAISESQGNTGELFF. The DNA for the CDR3 is TGTGCCATCAGTGAGTCGCAGGGGAACACCGGGGAGCTGTTTTTT.